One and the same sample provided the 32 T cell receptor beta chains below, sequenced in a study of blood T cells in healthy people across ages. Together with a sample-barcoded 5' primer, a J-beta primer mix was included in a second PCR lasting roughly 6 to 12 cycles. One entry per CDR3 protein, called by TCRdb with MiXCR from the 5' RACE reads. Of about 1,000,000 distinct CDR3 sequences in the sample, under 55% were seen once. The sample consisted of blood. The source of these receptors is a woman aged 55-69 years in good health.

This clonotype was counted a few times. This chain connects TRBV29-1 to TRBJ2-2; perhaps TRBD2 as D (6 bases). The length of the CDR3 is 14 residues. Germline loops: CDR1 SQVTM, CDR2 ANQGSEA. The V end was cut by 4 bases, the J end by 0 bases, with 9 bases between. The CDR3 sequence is CSVVGGTNTGELFF. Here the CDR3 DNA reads TGCAGCGTTGTTGGCGGGACGAACACCGGGGAGCTGTTTTTT.

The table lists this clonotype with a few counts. The CDR3 DNA reads as TGTGCCAGCAGCTTAAGGACGGATCCCCCTCTTCACGAGTTCTTC. Protein sequence: CASSLRTDPPLHEFF. The V gene is TRBV7-3, the J gene TRBJ2-1; D gene uncertain. Germline values: CDR1 SGHTA, CDR2 FQGTGA. Trimming cost V 1 base and J 14 bases, with 21 bases left between them. There are 15 residues in the CDR3.

The CDR3 here is CASSHRQGHTEAFF. In nucleotides, the CDR3 is TGTGCCAGCAGTCATCGACAGGGGCACACTGAAGCTTTCTTT. The chain couples TRBV14 to TRBJ1-1, with 8 bases that match TRBD1. The CDR3 extends over 14 amino acids. From germline, CDR1 is SGHDN and CDR2 FVKESK. After removal of 6 bases from V and 3 bases from J, the junction contained 6 bases not matched to a gene. Together with reference TRBV14 and TRBJ1-1, the CDR3 gives the full variable domain: EAGVTQFPSHSVIEKGQTVTLRCDPISGHDNLYWYRRVMGKEIKFLLHFVKESKQDESGMPNNRFLAERTGGTYSTLKVQPAELEDSGVYFCASSHRQGHTEAFFGQGTRLTVV.

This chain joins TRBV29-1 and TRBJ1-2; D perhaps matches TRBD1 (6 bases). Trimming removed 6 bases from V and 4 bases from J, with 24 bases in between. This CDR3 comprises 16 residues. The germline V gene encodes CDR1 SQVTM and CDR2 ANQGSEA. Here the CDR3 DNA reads TGCAGCGTCGCGGGGCAGACCGTTCCACAGGGCTATGGCTACACCTTC. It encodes CSVAGQTVPQGYGYTF.

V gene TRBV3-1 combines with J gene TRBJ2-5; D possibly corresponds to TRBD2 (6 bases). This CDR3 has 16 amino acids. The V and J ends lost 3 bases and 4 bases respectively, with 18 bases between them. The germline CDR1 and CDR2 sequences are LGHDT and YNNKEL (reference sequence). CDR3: CASSHSGSGSGETQYF. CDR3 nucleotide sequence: TGTGCCAGCAGCCATTCAGGGTCCGGGAGCGGAGAGACCCAGTACTTC.

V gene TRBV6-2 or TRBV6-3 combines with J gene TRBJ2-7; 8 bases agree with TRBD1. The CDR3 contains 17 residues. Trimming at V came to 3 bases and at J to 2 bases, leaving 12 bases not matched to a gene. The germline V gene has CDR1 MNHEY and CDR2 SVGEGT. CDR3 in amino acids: CASSYRVGQVGAYEQYF. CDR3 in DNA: TGTGCCAGCAGTTATCGGGTGGGACAGGTTGGTGCCTACGAGCAGTACTTC.

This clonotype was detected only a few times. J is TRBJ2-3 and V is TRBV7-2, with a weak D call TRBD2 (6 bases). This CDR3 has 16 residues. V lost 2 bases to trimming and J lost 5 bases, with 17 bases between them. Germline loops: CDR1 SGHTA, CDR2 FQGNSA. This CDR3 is CASSLRMTSFGDTQYF. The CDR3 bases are TGTGCCAGCAGCTTAAGGATGACTAGTTTCGGAGATACGCAGTATTTT. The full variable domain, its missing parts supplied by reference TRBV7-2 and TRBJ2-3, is GAGVSQSPSNKVTEKGKDVELRCDPISGHTALYWYRQSLGQGLEFLIYFQGNSAPDKSGLPSDRFSAERTGGSVSTLTIQRTQQEDSAVYLCASSLRMTSFGDTQYFGPGTRLTVL.

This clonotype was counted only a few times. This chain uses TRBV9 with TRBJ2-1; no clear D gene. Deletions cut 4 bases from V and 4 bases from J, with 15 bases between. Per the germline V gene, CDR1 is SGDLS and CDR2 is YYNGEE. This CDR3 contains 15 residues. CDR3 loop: CASSPVDGPYNEQFF. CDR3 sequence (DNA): TGTGCCAGCAGCCCCGTGGACGGACCTTACAATGAGCAGTTCTTC.

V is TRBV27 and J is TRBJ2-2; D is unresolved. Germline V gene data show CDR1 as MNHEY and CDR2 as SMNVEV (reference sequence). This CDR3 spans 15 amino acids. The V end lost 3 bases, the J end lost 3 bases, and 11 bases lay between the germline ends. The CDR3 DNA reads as TGTGCCAGCAGTTTCGGGTTAATAGACACCGGGGAGCTGTTTTTT. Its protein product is CASSFGLIDTGELFF.

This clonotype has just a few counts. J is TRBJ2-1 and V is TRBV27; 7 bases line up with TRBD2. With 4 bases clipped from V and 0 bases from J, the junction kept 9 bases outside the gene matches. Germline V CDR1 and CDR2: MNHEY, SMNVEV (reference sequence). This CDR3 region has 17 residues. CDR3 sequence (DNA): TGTGCCAGCAGTTCCGCCGGGACTACGGCCTCCTACAATGAGCAGTTCTTC. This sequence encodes CASSSAGTTASYNEQFF.

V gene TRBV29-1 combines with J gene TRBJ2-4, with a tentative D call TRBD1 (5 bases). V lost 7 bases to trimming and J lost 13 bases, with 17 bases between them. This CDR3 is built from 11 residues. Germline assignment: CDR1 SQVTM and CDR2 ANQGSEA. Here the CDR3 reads CSAVTRDGQYF. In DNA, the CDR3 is TGCAGCGCTGTCACCAGGGATGGGCAGTACTTC.

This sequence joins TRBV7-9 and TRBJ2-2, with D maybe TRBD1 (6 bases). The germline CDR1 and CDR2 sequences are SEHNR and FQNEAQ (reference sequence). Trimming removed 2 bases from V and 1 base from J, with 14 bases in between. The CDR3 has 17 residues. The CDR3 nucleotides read TGTGCCAGCAGCTTAATTCCTGGACAGAGGAACACCGGGGAGCTGTTTTTT. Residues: CASSLIPGQRNTGELFF.

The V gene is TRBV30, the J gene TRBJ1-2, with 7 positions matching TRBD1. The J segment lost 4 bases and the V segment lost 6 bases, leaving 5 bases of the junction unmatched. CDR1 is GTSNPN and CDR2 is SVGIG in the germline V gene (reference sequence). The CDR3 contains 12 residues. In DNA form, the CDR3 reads TGTGCCTGTTCGACAGGGCCCTATGGCTACACCTTC. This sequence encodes CACSTGPYGYTF.

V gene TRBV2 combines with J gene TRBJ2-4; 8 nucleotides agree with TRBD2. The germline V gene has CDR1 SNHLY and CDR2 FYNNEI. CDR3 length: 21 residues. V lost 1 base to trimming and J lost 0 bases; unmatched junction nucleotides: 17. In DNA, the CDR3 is TGTGCCAGCAGTGAAGTGAGGTTAGCTAGCGGGCCTCCCCTAGCCAAAAACATTCAGTACTTC. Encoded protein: CASSEVRLASGPPLAKNIQYF. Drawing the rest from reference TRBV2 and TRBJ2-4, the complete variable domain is EPEVTQTPSHQVTQMGQEVILRCVPISNHLYFYWYRQILGQKVEFLVSFYNNEISEKSEIFDDQFSVERPDGSNFTLKIRSTKLEDSAMYFCASSEVRLASGPPLAKNIQYFGAGTRLSVL.

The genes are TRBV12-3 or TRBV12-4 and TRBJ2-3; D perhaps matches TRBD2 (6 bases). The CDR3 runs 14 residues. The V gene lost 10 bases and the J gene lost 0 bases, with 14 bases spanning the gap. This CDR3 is CATKRVPSTDTQYF. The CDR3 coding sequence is TGTGCCACCAAGCGGGTGCCTAGCACAGATACGCAGTATTTT.

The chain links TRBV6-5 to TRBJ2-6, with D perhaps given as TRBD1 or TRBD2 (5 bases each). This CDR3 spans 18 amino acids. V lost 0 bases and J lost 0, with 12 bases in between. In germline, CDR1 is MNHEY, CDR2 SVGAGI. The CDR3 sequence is CASSYSTGTYSGANVLTF. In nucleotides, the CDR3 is TGTGCCAGCAGTTACTCGACCGGGACCTACTCTGGGGCCAACGTCCTGACTTTC.

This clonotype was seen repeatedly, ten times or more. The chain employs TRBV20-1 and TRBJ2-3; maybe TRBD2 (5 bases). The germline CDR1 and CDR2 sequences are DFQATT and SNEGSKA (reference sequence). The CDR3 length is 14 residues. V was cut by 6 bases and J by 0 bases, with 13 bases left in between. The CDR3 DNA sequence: TGCAGTGCGGAGGACCTGACTAGCACAGATACGCAGTATTTT. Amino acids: CSAEDLTSTDTQYF.

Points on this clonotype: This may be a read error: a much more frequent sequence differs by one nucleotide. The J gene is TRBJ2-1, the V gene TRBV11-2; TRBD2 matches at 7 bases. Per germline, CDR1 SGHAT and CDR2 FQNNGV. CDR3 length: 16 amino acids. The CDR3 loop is CARSSLSSGRYNEQFF. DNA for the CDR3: TGTGCCCGCAGCTCCCTATCTAGCGGTAGGTACAATGAGCAGTTCTTC.

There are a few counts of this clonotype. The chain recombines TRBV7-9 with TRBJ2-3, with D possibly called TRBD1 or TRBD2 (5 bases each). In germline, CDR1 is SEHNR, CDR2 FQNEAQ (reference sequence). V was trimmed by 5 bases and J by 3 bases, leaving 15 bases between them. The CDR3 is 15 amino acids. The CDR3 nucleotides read TGTGCCAGCAGCCCCCAGACAGTAGCGACAGATACGCAGTATTTT. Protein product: CASSPQTVATDTQYF.

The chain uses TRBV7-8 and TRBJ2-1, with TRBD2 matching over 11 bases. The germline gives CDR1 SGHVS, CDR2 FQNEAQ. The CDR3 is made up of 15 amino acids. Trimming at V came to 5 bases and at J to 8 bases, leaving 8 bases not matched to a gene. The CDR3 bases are TGTGCCAGCAGCCTTAGCGGGAGGGCCGGCGATGAGCAGTTCTTC. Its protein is CASSLSGRAGDEQFF.

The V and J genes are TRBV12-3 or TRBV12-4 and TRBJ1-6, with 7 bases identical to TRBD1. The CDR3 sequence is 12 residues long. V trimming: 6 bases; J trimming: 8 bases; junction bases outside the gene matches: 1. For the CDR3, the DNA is TGTGCCAGCAGCGACAGGGATTCACCCCTCCACTTT. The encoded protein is CASSDRDSPLHF.

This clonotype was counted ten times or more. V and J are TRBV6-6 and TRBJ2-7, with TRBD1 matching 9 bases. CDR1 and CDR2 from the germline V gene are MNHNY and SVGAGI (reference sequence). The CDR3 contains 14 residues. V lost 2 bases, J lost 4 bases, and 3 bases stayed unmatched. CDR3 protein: CASSYGQGNYEQYF. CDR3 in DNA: TGTGCCAGCAGTTACGGACAGGGGAATTACGAGCAGTACTTC.

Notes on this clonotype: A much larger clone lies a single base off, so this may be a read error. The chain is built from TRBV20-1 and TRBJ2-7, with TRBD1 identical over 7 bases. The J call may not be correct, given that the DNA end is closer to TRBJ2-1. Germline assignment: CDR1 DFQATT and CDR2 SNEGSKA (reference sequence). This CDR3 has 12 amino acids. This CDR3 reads CSARRTGYEQFF. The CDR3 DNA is TGCAGTGCTAGACGGACAGGCTACGAGCAGTTCTTC.

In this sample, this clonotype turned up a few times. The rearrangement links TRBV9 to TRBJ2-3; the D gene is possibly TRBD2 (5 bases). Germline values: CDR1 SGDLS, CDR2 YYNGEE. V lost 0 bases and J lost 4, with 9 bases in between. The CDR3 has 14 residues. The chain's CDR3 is CASSVVGSADTQYF. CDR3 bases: TGTGCCAGCAGCGTAGTTGGGAGCGCAGATACGCAGTATTTT.

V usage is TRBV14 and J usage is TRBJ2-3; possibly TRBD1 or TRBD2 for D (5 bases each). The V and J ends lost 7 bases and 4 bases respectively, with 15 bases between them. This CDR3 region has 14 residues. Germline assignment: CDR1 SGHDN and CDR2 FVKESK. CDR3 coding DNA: TGTGCCAGCACCGGGACGGGGCTCGCAGATACGCAGTATTTT. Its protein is CASTGTGLADTQYF.

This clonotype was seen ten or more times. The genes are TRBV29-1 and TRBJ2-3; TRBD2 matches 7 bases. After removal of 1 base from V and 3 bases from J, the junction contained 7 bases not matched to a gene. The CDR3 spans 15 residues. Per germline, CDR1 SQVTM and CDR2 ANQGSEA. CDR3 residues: CSVEARGLETDTQYF. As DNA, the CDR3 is TGCAGCGTTGAAGCCCGCGGACTAGAGACAGATACGCAGTATTTT.

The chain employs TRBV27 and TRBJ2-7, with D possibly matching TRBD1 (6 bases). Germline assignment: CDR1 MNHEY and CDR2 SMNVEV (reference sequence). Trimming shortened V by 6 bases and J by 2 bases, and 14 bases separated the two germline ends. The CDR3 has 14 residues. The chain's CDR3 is CASRLTGITYEQYF. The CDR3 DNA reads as TGTGCCAGCAGGTTAACAGGGATCACCTACGAGCAGTACTTC.

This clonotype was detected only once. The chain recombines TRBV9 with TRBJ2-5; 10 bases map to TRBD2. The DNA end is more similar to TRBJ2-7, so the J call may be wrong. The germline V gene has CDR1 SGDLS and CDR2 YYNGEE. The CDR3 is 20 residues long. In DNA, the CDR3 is TGTGCCAGCAGCGGAGGCGCCAGCGGGAGGGCCGTAGGGCCTCGTTACGAGCAGTACTTC. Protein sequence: CASSGGASGRAVGPRYEQYF.

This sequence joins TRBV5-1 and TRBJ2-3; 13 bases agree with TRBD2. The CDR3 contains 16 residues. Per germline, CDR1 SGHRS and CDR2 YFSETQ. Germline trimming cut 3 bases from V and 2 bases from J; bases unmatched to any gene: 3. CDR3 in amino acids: CASSSGLAGPTDTQYF. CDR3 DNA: TGCGCCAGCAGCTCGGGACTAGCGGGACCCACAGATACGCAGTATTTT.

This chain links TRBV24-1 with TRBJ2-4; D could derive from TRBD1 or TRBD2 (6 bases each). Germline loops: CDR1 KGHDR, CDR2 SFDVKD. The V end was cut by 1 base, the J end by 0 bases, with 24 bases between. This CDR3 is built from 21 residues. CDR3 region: CATSDLTGADEPNLAKNIQYF. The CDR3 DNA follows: TGTGCCACCAGTGATTTAACGGGGGCGGATGAACCCAACCTAGCCAAAAACATTCAGTACTTC.

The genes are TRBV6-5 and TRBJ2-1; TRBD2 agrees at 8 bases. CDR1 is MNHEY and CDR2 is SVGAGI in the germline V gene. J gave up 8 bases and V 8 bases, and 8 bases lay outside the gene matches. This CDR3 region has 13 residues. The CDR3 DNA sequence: TGTGCCAGCTGTCTAGGGCGGGGGGATGAGCAGTTCTTC. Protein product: CASCLGRGDEQFF.

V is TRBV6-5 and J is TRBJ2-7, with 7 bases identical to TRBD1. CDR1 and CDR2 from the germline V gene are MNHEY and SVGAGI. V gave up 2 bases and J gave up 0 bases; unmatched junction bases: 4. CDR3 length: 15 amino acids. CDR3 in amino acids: CASSYVGDSSYEQYF. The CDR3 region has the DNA TGTGCCAGCAGTTACGTGGGGGACAGCTCCTACGAGCAGTACTTC.